The 20 T cell receptor beta chains below come from one sample, sequenced in a study of blood T cells in healthy people across ages. Primers used in a second PCR of roughly 6 to 12 cycles were a sample-barcoded 5' primer and a J-beta primer mix. A single record per CDR3 protein comes from TCRdb applying MiXCR to the 5' RACE reads. The table has 750,000 to 850,000 distinct CDR3 sequences, 20% to 25% seen once. These sequences were also reported in another study, on T cells of mothers and their children.

The sequenced material came from blood. Receptors were obtained from a boy between 5 and 17 years old in good health.

J is TRBJ2-7 and V is TRBV24-1; the D gene is possibly TRBD2 (5 bases). Trimming cost V 3 bases and J 6 bases, with 14 bases left between them. Per the germline V gene, CDR1 is KGHDR and CDR2 is SFDVKD. The CDR3 length is 14 residues. CDR3 nucleotides: TGTGCCACCAGTGATCCTGGACTCACGGGCGAGCAGTACTTC. Translated: CATSDPGLTGEQYF.

J is TRBJ2-2 and V is TRBV6-5; 8 nucleotides agree with TRBD1. CDR3 length: 14 amino acids. J was trimmed by 5 bases and V by 5 bases; bases with no gene match: 4. The germline V gene encodes CDR1 MNHEY and CDR2 SVGAGI. CDR3 DNA: TGTGCCAGCAGTAGGACAGGGCGGACCGGGGAGCTGTTTTTT. Protein: CASSRTGRTGELFF.

CDR3 nucleotides: TGTGCCAGCACGCCGGGTGGGCGGTATAATTCACCCCTCCACTTT. It translates to CASTPGGRYNSPLHF. The V gene is TRBV7-2, the J gene TRBJ1-6, with D unclear. V dropped 7 bases and J dropped 4 bases, with 14 bases sitting between them. The CDR3 consists of 15 residues. Germline assignment: CDR1 SGHTA and CDR2 FQGNSA.

The chain carries TRBV20-1 and TRBJ2-5; tentatively, D is TRBD1 (5 bases). Near its end, the DNA agrees better with TRBJ2-7, so the J call may be wrong. The CDR3 runs 13 residues. From germline, CDR1 is DFQATT and CDR2 SNEGSKA (reference sequence). The CDR3 DNA reads TGCAGTGCTACCGCAGGGATGGGCTACGAGCAGTACTTC. The encoded protein is CSATAGMGYEQYF.

This clonotype has just a few counts. This chain links TRBV20-1 with TRBJ2-7; no reliable D call. Trimming left V 6 bases short and J 0 bases short, with 15 bases between. Germline lookup yields CDR1 DFQATT and CDR2 SNEGSKA (reference sequence). This CDR3 is 14 amino acids long. Here the CDR3 reads CSARPGPHSYEQYF. CDR3 nucleotide sequence: TGCAGTGCCAGACCGGGTCCCCACTCCTACGAGCAGTACTTC.

This clonotype was found a few times. V is TRBV5-5 and J is TRBJ2-5; no clear D. The last part of the DNA fits TRBJ2-7 better; the J call may be wrong. The CDR3 totals 12 residues. Germline values: CDR1 SGHKS, CDR2 YYEKEE (reference sequence). The CDR3 reads CASSSAHYEQYF. In nucleotides, the CDR3 is TGTGCCAGCAGCTCGGCCCACTACGAGCAGTACTTC.

This sequence joins TRBV29-1 and TRBJ2-1; D might be TRBD2 (5 bases). V lost 3 bases to trimming and J lost 3 bases, with 15 bases between them. The CDR3 contains 15 residues. Germline V gives CDR1 SQVTM, CDR2 ANQGSEA. The CDR3 nucleotides are TGCAGCGTTGACGTATCGCGGGTCGGCTACAATGAGCAGTTCTTC. Translation: CSVDVSRVGYNEQFF.

A note on this clonotype: Germline and junction disagree at one end, which may indicate a read error. The rearrangement uses TRBV7-2 and TRBJ2-1, with no clear D. This CDR3 spans 12 amino acids. Germline V gene lookup returns CDR1 SGHTA and CDR2 FQGNSA. The chain's CDR3 is CASSPNLLEHFF. CDR3 coding DNA: TGTGCCAGCAGCCCGAATCTACTTGAGCACTTCTTC. Variable domain in full (rest from reference TRBV7-2 and TRBJ2-1): GAGVSQSPSNKVTEKGKDVELRCDPISGHTALYWYRQSLGQGLEFLIYFQGNSAPDKSGLPSDRFSAERTGGSVSTLTIQRTQQEDSAVYLCASSPNLLEHFFGPGTRLTVL.

Of note for this clonotype: Given the absence of the conserved phenylalanine or tryptophan at the CDR3 end, a read error is likely. The chain is built from TRBV4-3 and TRBJ2-6; D gene uncertain. CDR3 length: 17 amino acids. V was trimmed by 3 bases and J by 4 bases, leaving 16 bases between them. Germline loops: CDR1 LGHNA, CDR2 YSLEER. The CDR3 loop is CASSQERYSSGANVLTL. CDR3 nucleotide sequence: TGCGCCAGCAGCCAGGAGCGCTACTCCTCCGGGGCCAACGTCCTGACTCTC.

This clonotype was seen repeatedly, ten times or more. V gene TRBV12-3 or TRBV12-4 combines with J gene TRBJ2-1, with TRBD2 matching 13 bases. V trimming: 6 bases; J trimming: 13 bases; junction bases outside the gene matches: 6. The CDR3 has 13 residues. The CDR3 is CASRPGLAGTQFF. For the CDR3, the DNA is TGTGCCAGCAGACCGGGACTAGCGGGAACTCAGTTCTTC.

This sequence joins TRBV20-1 and TRBJ1-1; tentatively, D is TRBD1 (6 bases). This CDR3 has 17 residues. V was clipped by 0 bases and J by 0 bases, with 17 bases between them. Germline CDR1 is DFQATT and CDR2 is SNEGSKA (reference sequence). The CDR3 DNA sequence: TGCAGTGCTAGAGATACTAAGACAGGCAGCATGAACACTGAAGCTTTCTTT. Residues: CSARDTKTGSMNTEAFF.

Regarding this clonotype: The junction departs from the called germline gene at one end, perhaps through a read error. The chain has TRBV25-1 and TRBJ2-5; D perhaps matches TRBD2 (6 bases). Germline assignment: CDR1 MGHDK and CDR2 SYGVNS. CDR3 length: 16 amino acids. The CDR3 protein is CASSGLPGENRETQCF. CDR3 in DNA: TGTGCCAGCAGTGGGCTACCGGGAGAAAACCGAGAGACCCAGTGCTTC.

This clonotype was found a few times. The chain has TRBV20-1 and TRBJ2-1, with 14 bases lining up with TRBD2. The CDR3 totals 15 residues. The germline V gene encodes CDR1 DFQATT and CDR2 SNEGSKA (reference sequence). J was trimmed by 7 bases and V by 2 bases; bases with no gene match: 4. In nucleotides, the CDR3 is TGCAGTGCTAGAACCGGGACTAGCGGGAGAAATGAGCAGTTCTTC. It translates to CSARTGTSGRNEQFF.

This chain links TRBV28 with TRBJ2-7; 9 bases agree with TRBD1. Germline values: CDR1 MDHEN, CDR2 SYDVKM. The length of the CDR3 is 16 residues. The V segment lost 10 bases and the J segment 3 bases; nucleotides outside the gene matches: 16. The CDR3 DNA is TGTGCCACTCTCCCCCCGGTAGGACAGGGGATCTACGAGCAGTACTTC. Amino acid sequence: CATLPPVGQGIYEQYF.

The count of this clonotype is one. Germline is not matched at one junction end, which may reflect a read error. The V and J genes are TRBV20-1 and TRBJ2-7; maybe TRBD1 (5 bases). Germline CDR1 and CDR2: DFQATT and SNEGSKA (reference sequence). This CDR3 is built from 13 residues. For the CDR3, the DNA is TGCAGTGCTAGAGACCAGGGCTCCTACGAGCAGTGCTTC. Protein product: CSARDQGSYEQCF.

The genes are TRBV7-8 and TRBJ2-7; possibly TRBD2 for D (6 bases). Per germline, CDR1 SGHVS and CDR2 FQNEAQ. Deletions cut 8 bases from V and 4 bases from J, with 18 bases between. CDR3 length: 14 amino acids. The CDR3 DNA reads as TGTGCCAGCTCTCCTCTAGCGACAACATACGAGCAGTACTTC. It codes for CASSPLATTYEQYF.

This clonotype was detected a few times. The genes are TRBV4-3 and TRBJ2-1, with D unclear. This CDR3 is 15 amino acids long. V shed 4 bases and J shed 2 bases, with 12 bases lying between them. Germline-derived CDR1 and CDR2 are LGHNA and YSLEER. The CDR3 region is CASSPRRLAYNEQFF. The CDR3, as DNA: TGCGCCAGCAGCCCAAGAAGGCTAGCCTACAATGAGCAGTTCTTC.

This clonotype showed up just a few times. V is TRBV5-1 and J is TRBJ2-3; unclear D gene. The ends were cut back, 5 bases at V and 2 bases at J, with 9 bases in the middle. The CDR3 totals 13 residues. Germline V gene data show CDR1 as SGHRS and CDR2 as YFSETQ. In DNA form, the CDR3 reads TGCGCCAGCAGGGACCCTAACACAGATACGCAGTATTTT. Its protein product is CASRDPNTDTQYF.

The chain carries TRBV7-9 and TRBJ2-1, with 9 bases identical to TRBD1. The J call may be mistaken, given a closer DNA end match to TRBJ2-5. The CDR3 is 15 residues long. From germline, CDR1 is SEHNR and CDR2 FQNEAQ (reference sequence). CDR3 sequence reads: CASSAAWDRAETQYF. The CDR3, as DNA: TGTGCCAGCAGCGCCGCTTGGGACAGGGCAGAGACCCAGTACTTC.

V usage is TRBV6-2 or TRBV6-3 and J usage is TRBJ2-4, with D possibly matching TRBD2 (5 bases). There are 17 residues in the CDR3. The ends were cut back, 3 bases at V and 1 base at J, with 16 bases in the middle. Germline V gene lookup returns CDR1 MNHEY and CDR2 SVGEGT. The CDR3 DNA is TGTGCCAGCAGTTATTGGCCAGGCGGACTGGCCAAAAACATTCAGTACTTC. Translating gives CASSYWPGGLAKNIQYF.